This T cell receptor (beta chain) appears in the sequencing data of a study of response to subunit inactivated influenza vaccine. The junction had 12 bases not matched to a gene; V was cut back by 6 bases and J by 11 bases. CDR3 length: 12 amino acids. The germline gives CDR1 DFQATT, CDR2 SNEGSKA (reference sequence). TCRdb ran MiXCR on the RT-PCR reads and lists one entry per CDR3 protein. The sample holds under 750,000 distinct CDR3 sequences, 10% to 15% seen once. Notes on the study in general: Authors suggested each seasonal influenza vaccination recruits few new T cells.

This clonotype was found once. Its antigen is undetermined. This specimen was PBMCs from blood, taken on the day of vaccination. V gene TRBV20-1 combines with J gene TRBJ1-1, with 7 bases lining up with TRBD1. The TCR originated in a man over 45 who received an inactivated influenza vaccine. CDR3 DNA sequence: TGCAGTGCACCTGACAGGGTATCGCTCGCTTTCTTT. This codes for CSAPDRVSLAFF.